The source of this T cell receptor beta chain is a study of human T cells and chemical hapten exposure. The authors extracted total RNA from unfractionated whole blood. Details on this clonotype: What it recognizes is unknown.

Overall study results and limits: Counts of TCRs above 1 in 1000 frequency stayed unchanged with DPC sensitization.

In TCRdb, the 5' RACE reads were re-called with MiXCR into one record per CDR3 protein. Here the sample spans tens of thousands of distinct CDR3 sequences, about a sixth being singletons. Germline CDR1 is LGHNA and CDR2 is YSLEER. The CDR3 runs 15 residues. After removal of 3 bases from V and 1 base from J, the junction contained 5 bases not matched to a gene. This chain joins TRBV4-3 and TRBJ2-7; TRBD2 matches 8 bases. The clonotype was recovered from a female donor in good health. CDR3 in amino acids: CASSQHGGGSYEQYF. In DNA, the CDR3 is TGCGCCAGCAGCCAGCACGGGGGGGGTTCCTACGAGCAGTACTTC.